This T cell receptor beta chain was retrieved from a study of early T cells in non-severe SARS-CoV-2 infection. As for the study in general: The input, bulk RNA from unsorted whole blood, was sequenced, and chains were unpaired.

Study results and limitations: The VDJdb matching leaned toward anti-spike CD8 responses and overlooked private and CD4 specificities.

TCRdb re-called the 5' RACE reads with MiXCR, one entry per CDR3 protein. This table holds over 95,000 distinct CDR3 sequences, about 15% found once. Germline V gene sequence: CDR1 WSHSY, CDR2 SAAADI. V lost 6 bases, J lost 2 bases, and 11 bases lay in between. This CDR3 is built from 13 residues. A few counts support this clonotype. Its antigen is not identified. The sequenced sample was whole blood. The genes are TRBV10-2 and TRBJ2-7; D is possibly TRBD1 or TRBD2 (6 bases each). The TCR comes from an adult who was a healthcare worker with PCR-confirmed SARS-CoV-2 infection or an uninfected control (not recorded which). The CDR3 is CASRGGLAYEQYF. In DNA, the CDR3 is TGCGCCAGCAGGGGGGGCCTGGCCTACGAGCAGTACTTC.